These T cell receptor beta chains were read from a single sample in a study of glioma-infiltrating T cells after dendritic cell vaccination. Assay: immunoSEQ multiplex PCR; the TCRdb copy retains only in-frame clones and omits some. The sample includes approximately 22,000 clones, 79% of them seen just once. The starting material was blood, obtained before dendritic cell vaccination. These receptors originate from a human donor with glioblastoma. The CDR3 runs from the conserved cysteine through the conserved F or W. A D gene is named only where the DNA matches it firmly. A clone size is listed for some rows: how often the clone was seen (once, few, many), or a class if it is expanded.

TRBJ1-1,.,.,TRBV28,CASSPGIYNTEAFF,TGTGCCAGCAGTCCCGGGATCTATAATACTGAAGCTTTCTTT
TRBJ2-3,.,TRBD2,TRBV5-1,CASSPGEAGGESDTQYF,TGCGCCAGCAGCCCTGGGGAGGCGGGAGGCGAGTCAGATACGCAGTATTTT
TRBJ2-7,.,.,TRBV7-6,CASGPGGYSYEQYF,TGTGCCAGCGGACCTGGAGGATACTCCTACGAGCAGTACTTC
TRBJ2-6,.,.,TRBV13,CASSLRGAWSSGANVLTF,TGTGCCAGCAGCCTGCGCGGAGCATGGAGCTCTGGGGCCAACGTCCTGACTTTC
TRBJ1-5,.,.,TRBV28,CASSLFGNQPQHF,TGTGCCAGCAGTTTATTCGGGAATCAGCCCCAGCATTTT
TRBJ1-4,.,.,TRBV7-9,CASSPSYEKLFF,TGTGCCAGCAGTCCTTCCTACGAAAAACTGTTTTTT
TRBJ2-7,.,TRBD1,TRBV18,CASILGQGAHEQYF,TGTGCCAGCATCCTGGGACAGGGTGCTCACGAGCAGTACTTC
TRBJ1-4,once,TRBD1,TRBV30,CAWSPPRGHEKLFF,TGTGCCTGGAGCCCTCCTAGGGGGCATGAAAAACTGTTTTTT
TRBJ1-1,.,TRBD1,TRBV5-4,CASSWGQGVNTEAFF,TGTGCCAGCAGCTGGGGACAGGGGGTGAACACTGAAGCTTTCTTT
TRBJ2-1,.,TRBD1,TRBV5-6,CASSGTANNEQFF,TGTGCCAGCAGCGGGACAGCTAACAATGAGCAGTTCTTC
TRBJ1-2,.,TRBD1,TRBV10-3,CALQKTGAPGYTF,TGTGCCCTGCAAAAGACAGGGGCCCCCGGCTACACCTTC
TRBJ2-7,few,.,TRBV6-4,CASSYSPGNAVNEQYF,TGTGCCAGCAGTTACTCTCCAGGGAATGCGGTAAACGAGCAGTACTTC
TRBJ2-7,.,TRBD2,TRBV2,CASSEWGGTYEQYF,TGTGCCAGCAGTGAATGGGGGGGGACCTACGAGCAGTACTTC
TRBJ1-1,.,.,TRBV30,CAWISDSDTEAFF,TGTGCCTGGATTTCGGACAGTGACACTGAAGCTTTCTTT
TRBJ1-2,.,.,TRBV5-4,CASSGWTASYGYTF,TGTGCCAGCAGCGGCTGGACAGCCTCCTATGGCTACACCTTC
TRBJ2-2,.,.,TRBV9,CASSVVVSPNTGELFF,TGTGCCAGCAGCGTAGTCGTTTCCCCGAACACCGGGGAGCTGTTTTTT
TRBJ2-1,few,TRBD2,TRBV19,CASSGGGTSGRPSSYNEQFF,TGTGCCAGTAGTGGGGGAGGGACTAGCGGGAGGCCCAGCTCCTACAATGAGCAGTTCTTC
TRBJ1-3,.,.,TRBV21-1,CASSTRVLRGNTIYF,TGTGCCAGCAGCACCCGGGTCCTAAGGGGAAACACCATATATTTT
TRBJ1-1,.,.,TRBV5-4,CASSLDLTRAAEAFF,TGTGCCAGCAGCTTGGACCTTACCCGAGCCGCTGAAGCTTTCTTT
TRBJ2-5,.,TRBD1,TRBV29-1,CSVERAGGLQETQYF,TGCAGCGTTGAACGGGCAGGGGGCTTACAAGAGACCCAGTACTTC
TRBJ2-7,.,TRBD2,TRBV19,CASTSRASGSPYEQYF,TGTGCCAGTACCTCCCGGGCTAGCGGTTCCCCCTACGAGCAGTACTTC
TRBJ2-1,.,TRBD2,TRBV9,CASSVGSGGTSYNEQFF,TGTGCCAGCAGCGTAGGATCGGGAGGAACCTCCTACAATGAGCAGTTCTTC
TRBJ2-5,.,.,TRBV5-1,CASSLGGVSQYF,TGCGCCAGCAGCTTAGGGGGGGTGAGCCAGTACTTC
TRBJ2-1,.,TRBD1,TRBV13,CASSRPPRQGYNEQFF,TGTGCCAGCAGCCGACCACCCAGACAGGGGTACAATGAGCAGTTCTTC
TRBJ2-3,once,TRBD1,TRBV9,CASSDRDRGEDTQYF,TGTGCCAGCAGCGACCGGGACAGGGGCGAGGATACGCAGTATTTT
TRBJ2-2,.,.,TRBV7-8,CASSFRFLEELFF,TGTGCCAGCAGCTTCCGGTTCCTAGAAGAGCTGTTTTTT
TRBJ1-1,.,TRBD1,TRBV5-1,CASSSDREVTEAFF,TGCGCCAGCAGCTCAGACAGGGAAGTCACTGAAGCTTTCTTT
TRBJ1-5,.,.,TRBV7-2,CASSLSTGNQPQHF,TGTGCCAGCAGCTTATCGACAGGCAATCAGCCCCAGCATTTT
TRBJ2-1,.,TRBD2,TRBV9,CASSVVTGGPDEQFF,TGTGCCAGCAGCGTAGTAACGGGAGGCCCAGATGAGCAGTTCTTC
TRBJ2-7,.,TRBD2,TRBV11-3,CASSQAPGLAYEQYF,TGTGCCAGCAGCCAAGCACCGGGACTAGCCTACGAGCAGTACTTC
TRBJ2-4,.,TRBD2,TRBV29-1,CSAVLPTSSKNIQYF,TGCAGCGCTGTCCTGCCGACTAGCAGCAAAAACATTCAGTACTTC
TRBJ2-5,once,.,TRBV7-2,CASSLETSPAETQYF,TGTGCCAGCAGCTTAGAGACATCGCCGGCGGAGACCCAGTACTTC
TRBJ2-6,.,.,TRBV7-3,CASSPMGPRSGANVLTF,TGTGCCAGCAGCCCCATGGGCCCCCGCTCTGGGGCCAACGTCCTGACTTTC
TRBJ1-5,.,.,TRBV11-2,CASSLGPPGSNQPQHF,TGTGCCAGCAGCTTGGGCCCCCCCGGTAGCAATCAGCCCCAGCATTTT
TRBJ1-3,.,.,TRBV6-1,CASSPRLGNTIYF,TGTGCCAGCAGTCCCAGACTCGGAAACACCATATATTTT
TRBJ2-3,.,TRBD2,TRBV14,CASSQIKAGTSASTDTQYF,TGTGCCAGCAGCCAGATTAAAGCGGGGACTAGCGCATCCACAGATACGCAGTATTTT
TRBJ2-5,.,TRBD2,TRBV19,CASRLALAGGETQYF,TGTGCCAGTCGTTTGGCGCTAGCGGGAGGAGAGACCCAGTACTTC
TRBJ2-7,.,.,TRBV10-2,CASSGQLPHEQYF,TGCGCCAGCAGTGGTCAACTTCCCCACGAGCAGTACTTC
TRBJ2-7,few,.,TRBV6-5,CASSSGDRSYEQYF,TGTGCCAGCTCTTCGGGGGACAGATCATACGAGCAGTACTTC
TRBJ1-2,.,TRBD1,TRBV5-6,CASSSDREDGNYGYTF,TGTGCCAGCAGCTCGGACAGGGAGGATGGGAACTATGGCTACACCTTC
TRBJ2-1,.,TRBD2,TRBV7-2,CASSRTSGSGEQFF,TGTGCCAGCAGCCGGACTAGCGGGAGCGGTGAGCAGTTCTTC
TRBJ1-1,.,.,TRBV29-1,CSSRWNTEAFF,TGCAGCTCCCGGTGGAACACTGAAGCTTTCTTT